Presented here are 20 T cell receptor beta chains from one specimen sequenced in a study of technical replicates of blood from a few donors. Some clones are missing from TCRdb's copy, which holds only in-frame ones; the method was immunoSEQ multiplex PCR. The table shows more than 65,000 clones, with 94% occurring only once. Sample: T cells isolated from PBMCs. These receptors were collected from a human donor in good health.

The rearrangement uses TRBV5-1 and TRBJ1-3; D ambiguous. Between the trimmed V and J ends, which lost 4 bases and 5 bases, there was a span of 16 bases. There are 15 residues in the CDR3. The germline gives CDR1 SGHRS, CDR2 YFSETQ. CDR3 sequence reads: CASSPKQFPRNTIYF. The CDR3 nucleotides read TGCGCCAGCAGCCCTAAACAGTTCCCGAGAAACACCATATATTTT.

The chain recombines TRBV5-4 with TRBJ1-2; the match to TRBD1 covers 10 bases. CDR3 length: 14 residues. Germline-derived CDR1 and CDR2 are SGHNT and YYREEE (reference sequence). Trimming took 4 bases from V and 4 from J; bases not matched to a gene: 4. CDR3 residues: CASSPRTGGYGYTF. CDR3 coding DNA: TGTGCCAGCAGCCCCCGGACAGGGGGCTATGGCTACACCTTC.

This clone was recorded once. The chain is built from TRBV25-1 and TRBJ2-1, with 8 bases aligning to TRBD2. The length of the CDR3 is 15 residues. V gave up 7 bases and J gave up 4 bases; unmatched junction bases: 9. Germline V CDR1 and CDR2: MGHDK, SYGVNS. Written as DNA, the CDR3 is TGTGCCAGCACCGTCACTGGCGGGGGGTACAATGAGCAGTTCTTC. Translation: CASTVTGGGYNEQFF.

The chain links TRBV4-1 to TRBJ2-5, with 9 bases lining up with TRBD2. The germline gives CDR1 MGHRA, CDR2 YSYEKL. The V segment lost 1 base and the J segment 1 base; nucleotides outside the gene matches: 7. The CDR3 contains 17 residues. The CDR3 DNA is TGCGCCAGCAGCCAAGCATCAGCGGGGGGATTCCAAGAGACCCAGTACTTC. It is translated as CASSQASAGGFQETQYF.

The J gene is TRBJ2-1, the V gene TRBV15, with TRBD2 matching 12 bases. V shed 3 bases and J 5 bases; nucleotides not matched to a gene: 8. Looked up from germline, CDR1 is LNHNV and CDR2 is YYDKDF (reference sequence). The CDR3 is 17 amino acids. The CDR3 loop is CATSRGWTSGTDNEQFF. The CDR3 DNA is TGTGCCACCAGCAGGGGATGGACTAGCGGGACCGACAATGAGCAGTTCTTC. Based on the CDR3 plus reference TRBV15 and TRBJ2-1, the full variable domain is DAMVIQNPRYQVTQFGKPVTLSCSQTLNHNVMYWYQQKSSQAPKLLFHYYDKDFNNEADTPDNFQSRRPNTSFCFLDIRSPGLGDTAMYLCATSRGWTSGTDNEQFFGPGTRLTVL.

Written as DNA, the CDR3 is TGTGCCAGCAGTGACGTCGGCAGGGTCGACGAGCAGTACTTC. This translates into CASSDVGRVDEQYF. V and J are TRBV6-4 and TRBJ2-7, with a weak D call TRBD1 (5 bases). The V end lost 2 bases, the J end lost 5 bases, and 13 bases lay between the germline ends. The germline gives CDR1 MRHNA, CDR2 SNTAGT. This CDR3 has 14 residues.

The genes are TRBV6-4 and TRBJ2-6, with D uncertain. The germline V gene encodes CDR1 MRHNA and CDR2 SNTAGT. Trimming cost V 0 bases and J 0 bases, with 3 bases left between them. This CDR3 comprises 15 residues. The CDR3 reads CASSDSRSGANVLTF. CDR3 nucleotide sequence: TGTGCCAGCAGTGACTCGCGCTCTGGGGCCAACGTCCTGACTTTC.

The chain couples TRBV6-1 to TRBJ2-7; D perhaps matches TRBD2 (5 bases). Trimming stripped 1 base from V and 2 bases from J, with 6 bases between. The CDR3 is 13 amino acids. Germline values: CDR1 MNHNS, CDR2 SASEGT. The CDR3 region has the DNA TGTGCCAGCAGTGAAGGGGAGACCTACGAGCAGTACTTC. This codes for CASSEGETYEQYF.

V usage is TRBV5-1 and J usage is TRBJ2-7; 7 nucleotides align to TRBD2. The CDR3 runs to 14 residues. V was clipped by 2 bases and J by 7 bases; unmatched bases: 9. Per the germline V gene, CDR1 is SGHRS and CDR2 is YFSETQ. As DNA, the CDR3 is TGCGCCAGCAGCTTCGAGGGAGGGTCAATGGAGCAGTACTTC. Amino acids: CASSFEGGSMEQYF.

The chain combines TRBV29-1 with TRBJ1-2, with TRBD1 matching 8 bases. The germline CDR1 and CDR2 sequences are SQVTM and ANQGSEA. The CDR3 has 13 residues. Trimming cost V 4 bases and J 5 bases; bases outside gene matches: 6. CDR3 DNA: TGCAGCGTTGGGTCCAGGGGGCTATATGGCTACACCTTC. It encodes CSVGSRGLYGYTF.

This chain joins TRBV19 and TRBJ1-5; the D is unclear. Germline values: CDR1 LNHDA, CDR2 SQIVND (reference sequence). The CDR3 contains 12 residues. V was pared by 3 bases and J by 4 bases, with 4 bases between. CDR3 nucleotides: TGTGCCAGTAGTATCCTTAATCAGCCCCAGCATTTT. Amino acid sequence: CASSILNQPQHF.

The chain joins TRBV11-2 to TRBJ2-1; 8 nucleotides agree with TRBD2. J gave up 8 bases and V 0 bases, and 12 bases lay outside the gene matches. Germline CDR1 SGHAT, CDR2 FQNNGV. The CDR3 has 17 amino acids. Here the CDR3 DNA reads TGTGCCAGCAGCTTAGAGCGGTTTGGACTAGCATTATATGAGCAGTTCTTC. Translation: CASSLERFGLALYEQFF.

The V gene is TRBV10-3, the J gene TRBJ1-1; D is undetermined. V gave up 0 bases and J gave up 8 bases, with 7 bases separating them. The germline V gene encodes CDR1 ENHRY and CDR2 SYGVKD. The CDR3 runs to 12 residues. CDR3 amino acids: CAISESAKEAFF. CDR3 in DNA: TGTGCCATCAGTGAGTCGGCAAAGGAAGCTTTCTTT.

This chain links TRBV7-2 with TRBJ2-1; D may be TRBD2 (5 bases). V was trimmed by 4 bases and J by 8 bases, leaving 21 bases between them. CDR3 size: 16 residues. In germline, CDR1 is SGHTA, CDR2 FQGNSA. CDR3 sequence: CASSYPRGLHVYEQFF. The CDR3 bases are TGTGCCAGCAGCTACCCCCGAGGACTGCATGTCTATGAGCAGTTCTTC.

CDR3 DNA sequence: TGTGCCAGCAGTCATCACAGCGGGAGCTCCTACAATGAGCAGTTCTTC. Its translation: CASSHHSGSSYNEQFF. The chain employs TRBV27 and TRBJ2-1, with TRBD2 identical over 8 bases. The germline gives CDR1 MNHEY, CDR2 SMNVEV (reference sequence). The CDR3 spans 16 residues. V shed 5 bases, J shed 0 bases, and the junction held 6 bases outside the gene matches.

The genes are TRBV11-3 and TRBJ2-1; 7 positions agree with TRBD1. J lost 5 bases, V lost 6 bases, and 13 bases had no gene match. The CDR3 is made up of 16 amino acids. Germline CDR1 is SGHNT and CDR2 is YENEEA. CDR3 loop: CASSGQETRSDNEQFF. Written as DNA, the CDR3 is TGTGCCAGCAGTGGACAGGAGACACGAAGTGACAATGAGCAGTTCTTC.

The chain joins TRBV4-2 to TRBJ1-2; 8 bases are a match to TRBD1. Germline loops: CDR1 LGHNA, CDR2 YNFKEQ. J gave up 4 bases and V 4 bases, and 14 bases lay outside the gene matches. CDR3 length equals 17 residues. CDR3 bases: TGTGCCAGCAGCCCGTTGGGACAGGAGCGTACCCTCTATGGCTACACCTTC. Encoded protein: CASSPLGQERTLYGYTF.

The chain has TRBV7-9 and TRBJ1-2; D gene ambiguous. The CDR3 covers 13 residues. CDR1 is SEHNR, CDR2 FQNEAQ, per germline (reference sequence). The V end lost 0 bases, the J end lost 6 bases, and 8 bases lay between the germline ends. The CDR3 DNA is TGTGCCAGCAGCTTAGCGTTGACAAATGGCTACACCTTC. Translation gives CASSLALTNGYTF.

The rearrangement links TRBV27 to TRBJ2-5; TRBD2 aligns across 7 bases. Germline V gene data show CDR1 as MNHEY and CDR2 as SMNVEV (reference sequence). The CDR3 runs 14 residues. Germline trimming cut 6 bases from V and 10 bases from J; bases unmatched to any gene: 14. CDR3 in amino acids: CASRPRPGLPDQYF. CDR3 sequence (DNA): TGTGCCAGCAGGCCCCGCCCGGGACTACCAGACCAGTACTTC.

Details on this clone: The same CDR3 can be traced to other DNA sequences in this sample. This CDR3 reads CAWSDGTRRNGYTF. CDR3 in DNA: TGTGCCTGGAGTGATGGTACACGGAGGAATGGCTACACCTTC. The genes are TRBV30 and TRBJ1-2, with D hard to call. CDR3 length equals 14 residues. Trimming removed 1 base at V and 6 bases at J, with 15 bases between. Germline CDR1 and CDR2: GTSNPN and SVGIG (reference sequence).